This T cell receptor (beta chain) came from a study of blood T cell repertoires in COVID-19. Study details: PBMCs, B-cell-depleted T cells, or T cells were the source of the cDNA or gDNA that made up the material.

Per the original data handling: Researchers report that nucleated cell counts were estimated from reference gene primer amplification. Some clones are missing from TCRdb's copy, which holds only in-frame ones; the method was immunoSEQ multiplex PCR. V and J calls plus clone size are reproduced from that table; the DNA served to infer D and trimming. The data contain about 150,000 clones, roughly 87% of them seen just once; the ten biggest clones take up 3.5% to 4.5%. CDR3 length: 15 residues. Looked up from germline, CDR1 is SGHAT and CDR2 is FQNNGV. Unmatched junction bases numbered 7, after V lost 5 bases and J lost 1 base.

The source is a woman aged 55-69 years with active or convalescent COVID-19. This rearrangement joins TRBV11-2 to TRBJ2-5; 7 nucleotides align to TRBD1. Sequencing was done on a sample of peripheral blood. Here the CDR3 reads CASSQVQGVQETQYF. The CDR3, as DNA: TGTGCCAGCAGCCAAGTCCAGGGGGTCCAAGAGACCCAGTACTTC. Full variable domain (rest looked up from reference TRBV11-2 and TRBJ2-5): EAGVAQSPRYKIIEKRQSVAFWCNPISGHATLYWYQQILGQGPKLLIQFQNNGVVDDSQLPKDRFSAERLKGVDSTLKIQPAKLEDSAVYLCASSQVQGVQETQYFGPGTRLLVL.